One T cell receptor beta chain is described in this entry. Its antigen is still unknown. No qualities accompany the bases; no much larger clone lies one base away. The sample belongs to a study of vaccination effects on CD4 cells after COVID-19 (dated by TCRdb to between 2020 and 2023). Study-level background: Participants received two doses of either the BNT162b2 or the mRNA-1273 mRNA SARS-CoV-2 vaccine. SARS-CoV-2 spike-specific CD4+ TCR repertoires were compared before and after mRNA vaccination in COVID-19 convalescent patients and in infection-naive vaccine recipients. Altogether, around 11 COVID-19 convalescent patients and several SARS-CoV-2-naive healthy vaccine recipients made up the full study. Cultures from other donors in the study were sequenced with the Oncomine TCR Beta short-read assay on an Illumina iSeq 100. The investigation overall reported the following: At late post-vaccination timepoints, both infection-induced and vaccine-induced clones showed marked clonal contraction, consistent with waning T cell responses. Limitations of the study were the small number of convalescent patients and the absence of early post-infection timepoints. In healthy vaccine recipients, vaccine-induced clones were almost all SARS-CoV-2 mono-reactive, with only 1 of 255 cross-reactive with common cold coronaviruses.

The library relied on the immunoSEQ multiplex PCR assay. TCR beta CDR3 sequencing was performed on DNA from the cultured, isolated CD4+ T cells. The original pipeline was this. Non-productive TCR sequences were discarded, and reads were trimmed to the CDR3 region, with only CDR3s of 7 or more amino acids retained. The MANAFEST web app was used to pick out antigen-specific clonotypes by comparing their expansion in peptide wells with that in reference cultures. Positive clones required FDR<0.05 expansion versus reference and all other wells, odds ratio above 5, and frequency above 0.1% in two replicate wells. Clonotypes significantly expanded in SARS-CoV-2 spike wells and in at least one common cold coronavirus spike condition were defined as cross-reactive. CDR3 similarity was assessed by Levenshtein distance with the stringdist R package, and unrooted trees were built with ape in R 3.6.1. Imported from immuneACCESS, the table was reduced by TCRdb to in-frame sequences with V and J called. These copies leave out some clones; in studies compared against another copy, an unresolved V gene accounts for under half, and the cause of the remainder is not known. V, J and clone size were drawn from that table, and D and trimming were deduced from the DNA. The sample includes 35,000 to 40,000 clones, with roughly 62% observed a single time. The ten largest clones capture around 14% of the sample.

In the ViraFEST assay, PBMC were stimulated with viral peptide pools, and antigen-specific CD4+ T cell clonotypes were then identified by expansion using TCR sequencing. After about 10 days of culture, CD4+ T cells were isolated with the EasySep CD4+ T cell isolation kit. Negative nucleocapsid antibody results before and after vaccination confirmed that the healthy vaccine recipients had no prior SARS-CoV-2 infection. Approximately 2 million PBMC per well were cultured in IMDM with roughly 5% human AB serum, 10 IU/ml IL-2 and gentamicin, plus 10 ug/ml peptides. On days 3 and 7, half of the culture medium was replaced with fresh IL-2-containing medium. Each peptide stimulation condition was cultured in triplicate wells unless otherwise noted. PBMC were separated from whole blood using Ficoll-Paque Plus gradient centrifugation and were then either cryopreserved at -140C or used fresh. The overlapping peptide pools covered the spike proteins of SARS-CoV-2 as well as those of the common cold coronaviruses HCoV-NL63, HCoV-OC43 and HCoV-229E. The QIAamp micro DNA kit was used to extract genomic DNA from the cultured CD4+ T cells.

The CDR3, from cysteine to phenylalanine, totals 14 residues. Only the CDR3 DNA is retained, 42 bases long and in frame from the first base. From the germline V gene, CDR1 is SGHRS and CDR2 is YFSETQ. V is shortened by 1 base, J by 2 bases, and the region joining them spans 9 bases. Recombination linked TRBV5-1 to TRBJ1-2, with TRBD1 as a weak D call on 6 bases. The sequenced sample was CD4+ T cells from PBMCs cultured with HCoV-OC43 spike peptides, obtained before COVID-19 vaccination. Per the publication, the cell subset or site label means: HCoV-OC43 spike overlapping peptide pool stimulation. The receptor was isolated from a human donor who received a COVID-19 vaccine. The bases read TGCGCCAGCAGCTTGAACACAGGGAACTATGGCTACACCTTC. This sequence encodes CASSLNTGNYGYTF.